This TCR beta chain was sequenced in a study of control samples from healthy donors and cancer patients. This clone was detected only once. Repertoires were generated with immunoSEQ multiplex PCR, while TCRdb's copy carries only in-frame clones and drops some. The sample gives around 76,000 clones, 94% of which show up once; 6.2% is in the top ten. The CDR3 covers 15 residues. The V and J ends lost 1 base and 0 bases respectively, with 9 bases between them. Germline V gene lookup returns CDR1 MNHNS and CDR2 SASEGT. The rearrangement uses TRBV6-1 and TRBJ1-1; D is undetermined. Sequenced sample: blood. This clonotype was sampled from a woman in her thirties or forties in good health. In nucleotides, the CDR3 is TGTGCCAGCAGTGAAGGACGGCAGGTGAACACTGAAGCTTTCTTT. It is translated as CASSEGRQVNTEAFF.